The 32 T cell receptor beta chains in this list originate from one sample, sequenced in a study of cytomegalovirus exposure and HLA in healthy donors (dated by TCRdb to 2015 to 2018). Library preparation used the immunoSEQ multiplex PCR assay. For the multiplex PCR, a mixture combining 60 forward primers for TCR Vbeta segments and 13 reverse primers for TCR Jbeta segments was used. This is the immuneACCESS table as TCRdb keeps it, with only in-frame sequences that have V and J called. A part of the clones is gone; compared with another copy, unresolved V genes explain less than half, and the rest is unexplained. Within this sample are approximately 150,000 clones, with roughly 80% of them counted one time only. The top ten hold about 13% of the sample. Source material: PBMCs. Receptors were obtained from a man aged 40-50 years in good health and CMV-seropositive.

This clone has only one observation. The chain joins TRBV7-9 to TRBJ2-4, with 9 bases matching TRBD1. This CDR3 is 13 amino acids long. After removal of 5 bases from V and 8 bases from J, the junction contained 4 bases not matched to a gene. Germline CDR1 reads SEHNR; CDR2 reads FQNEAQ (reference sequence). CDR3 sequence reads: CASSPGQGHIQYF. Written as DNA, the CDR3 is TGTGCCAGCAGCCCGGGACAGGGACACATTCAGTACTTC. Combining the CDR3 with reference TRBV7-9 and TRBJ2-4 gives the whole variable domain DTGVSQNPRHKITKRGQNVTFRCDPISEHNRLYWYRQTLGQGPEFLTYFQNEAQLEKSRLLSDRFSAERPKGSFSTLEIQRTEQGDSAMYLCASSPGQGHIQYFGAGTRLSVL.

The chain is built from TRBV9 and TRBJ1-2; tentatively, D is TRBD1 (6 bases). Germline V gives CDR1 SGDLS, CDR2 YYNGEE. The CDR3 is made up of 17 amino acids. V lost 1 base and J 0 bases, leaving 16 bases between the germline ends. In DNA form, the CDR3 reads TGTGCCAGCAGCGTAACCAGTCAGGGGCGACCTAACTATGGCTACACCTTC. Its translation: CASSVTSQGRPNYGYTF.

This rearrangement joins TRBV13 to TRBJ1-2; a weak D match, TRBD1 (6 bases). The CDR3 is 13 amino acids. V dropped 5 bases and J dropped 8 bases, with 15 bases sitting between them. Germline loops: CDR1 PRHDT, CDR2 FYEKMQ (reference sequence). CDR3 residues: CASSVQGLDGYTF. The DNA of the CDR3 is TGTGCCAGCAGCGTCCAGGGGCTTGACGGCTACACCTTC.

This clone showed up just once. This chain connects TRBV10-2 to TRBJ2-7, with 12 bases aligning to TRBD2. Germline CDR1 is WSHSY and CDR2 is SAAADI. The CDR3 is 16 residues long. Trimming at V came to 7 bases and at J to 1 base, leaving 8 bases not matched to a gene. CDR3 protein: CASKPPTSGSSYEQYF. The CDR3 DNA is TGCGCCAGCAAGCCCCCGACTAGCGGGAGTTCCTACGAGCAGTACTTC.

The chain couples TRBV2 to TRBJ2-2; the match to TRBD1 covers 8 bases. V shed 3 bases, J shed 3 bases, and the junction held 6 bases outside the gene matches. Germline CDR1 SNHLY, CDR2 FYNNEI. The CDR3 is 16 amino acids. The CDR3 sequence: CASSDDRGRYTGELFF. Here the CDR3 DNA reads TGTGCCAGCAGTGATGACAGGGGAAGGTACACCGGGGAGCTGTTTTTT.

This clone was seen only a few times. The gene calls are TRBV7-9 and TRBJ2-1; no clear D gene. CDR1 and CDR2 (germline): SEHNR, FQNEAQ (reference sequence). The CDR3 loop spans 16 amino acids. The ends were cut back, 4 bases at V and 2 bases at J, with 15 bases in the middle. Written as DNA, the CDR3 is TGTGCCAGCAGCTCCTCAGACTGGAACCCCTACAATGAGCAGTTCTTC. This translates into CASSSSDWNPYNEQFF.

The chain is built from TRBV7-2 and TRBJ2-1, with 8 bases identical to TRBD2. CDR1 is SGHTA and CDR2 is FQGNSA in the germline V gene. This CDR3 region has 14 residues. Unmatched junction bases numbered 6, after V lost 4 bases and J lost 7 bases. The CDR3 bases are TGTGCCAGCAGCTACGGACTAGCCGTAAATGAGCAGTTCTTC. This gives the protein CASSYGLAVNEQFF.

This clone was counted once. The junction departs from the called germline gene at one end, perhaps through a read error. This chain links TRBV19 with TRBJ1-4; D remains ambiguous. The CDR3 length is 14 residues. From germline, CDR1 is LNHDA and CDR2 SQIVND (reference sequence). In nucleotides, the CDR3 is TGTGCCAGTAGTATAGCGGTCACTAATGAAAGACTGTTTTTT. The encoded protein is CASSIAVTNERLFF. Full variable domain (rest looked up from reference TRBV19 and TRBJ1-4): DGGITQSPKYLFRKEGQNVTLSCEQNLNHDAMYWYRQDPGQGLRLIYYSQIVNDFQKGDIAEGYSVSREKKESFPLTVTSAQKNPTAFYLCASSIAVTNERLFFGSGTQLSVL.

The chain employs TRBV5-1 and TRBJ2-5, with 7 bases aligning to TRBD2. J gave up 1 base and V 2 bases, and 5 bases lay outside the gene matches. This CDR3 is 15 amino acids long. Germline CDR1 SGHRS, CDR2 YFSETQ. The CDR3 DNA reads TGCGCCAGCAGCTTCCAGGCGGGGGTCCAAGAGACCCAGTACTTC. It translates to CASSFQAGVQETQYF.

The sample holds a few counts of this clone. V and J are TRBV4-1 and TRBJ1-1; D perhaps matches TRBD1 (6 bases). The CDR3 has 16 amino acids. Germline CDR1 is MGHRA and CDR2 is YSYEKL. Trimming stripped 4 bases from V and 4 bases from J, with 19 bases between. The CDR3 sequence is CASSLLRSRGGTEAFF. The CDR3 coding sequence is TGCGCCAGCAGCCTCCTTAGATCAAGGGGGGGCACTGAAGCTTTCTTT.

Notes on this clone: One end of the junction does not line up with germline, which may come from a read error. The chain has TRBV2 and TRBJ2-7; TRBD2 is a possible D gene (6 bases). CDR3 length: 13 residues. CDR1 is SNHLY and CDR2 is FYNNEI in the germline V gene. CDR3: CASSETGRYEQHF. The CDR3 nucleotides are TGTGCCAGCAGTGAAACCGGGAGATACGAGCAGCACTTC.

This chain links TRBV28 with TRBJ1-1; weak D call: TRBD1 (6 bases). This CDR3 spans 12 amino acids. V shed 5 bases and J shed 10 bases, with 14 bases lying between them. The germline gives CDR1 MDHEN, CDR2 SYDVKM. The CDR3 coding sequence is TGTGCCAGCAGTACACTACAGGGTCGAGCTTTCTTT. Translating gives CASSTLQGRAFF.

The chain combines TRBV12-5 with TRBJ2-1, with 8 bases fitting TRBD2. The V gene end was trimmed by 6 bases and the J gene end by 0 bases; junction bases not matched to a gene: 7. CDR1 is LGHNT, CDR2 FRNRAP, per germline. The CDR3 totals 16 residues. The CDR3 DNA reads TGTGCTAGTGGCAACCCCGGGACTAGCTCCTACAATGAGCAGTTCTTC. It encodes CASGNPGTSSYNEQFF.

The rearrangement uses TRBV7-9 and TRBJ2-3; unclear D gene. In germline, CDR1 is SEHNR, CDR2 FQNEAQ (reference sequence). CDR3 length: 11 amino acids. Between the trimmed V and J ends, which lost 5 bases and 6 bases, there was a span of 6 bases. This CDR3 is CASSPLDTQYF. As DNA, the CDR3 is TGTGCCAGCAGCCCCCTGGATACGCAGTATTTT.

This sequence joins TRBV11-2 and TRBJ2-2; no reliable D call. The CDR3 is made up of 12 amino acids. V lost 3 bases and J lost 8, with 7 bases in between. Per the germline V gene, CDR1 is SGHAT and CDR2 is FQNNGV. The CDR3 protein is CASSFRVGELFF. The CDR3 DNA reads TGTGCCAGCAGCTTTCGAGTTGGGGAGCTGTTTTTT. Full variable domain (rest looked up from reference TRBV11-2 and TRBJ2-2): EAGVAQSPRYKIIEKRQSVAFWCNPISGHATLYWYQQILGQGPKLLIQFQNNGVVDDSQLPKDRFSAERLKGVDSTLKIQPAKLEDSAVYLCASSFRVGELFFGEGSRLTVL.

The genes are TRBV2 and TRBJ2-2; no clear D gene. V gave up 2 bases and J gave up 1 base, with 11 bases separating them. Germline V CDR1 and CDR2: SNHLY, FYNNEI. This CDR3 has 16 amino acids. Written as DNA, the CDR3 is TGTGCCAGCAGTGAAATGGCCCCTGAGAACACCGGGGAGCTGTTTTTT. It encodes CASSEMAPENTGELFF. The full variable domain, completed using reference TRBV2 and TRBJ2-2, is EPEVTQTPSHQVTQMGQEVILRCVPISNHLYFYWYRQILGQKVEFLVSFYNNEISEKSEIFDDQFSVERPDGSNFTLKIRSTKLEDSAMYFCASSEMAPENTGELFFGEGSRLTVL.

The V gene is TRBV5-1, the J gene TRBJ1-5; 7 bases are shared with TRBD1. The junction had 4 bases not matched to a gene; V was cut back by 0 bases and J by 4 bases. This CDR3 is built from 15 residues. CDR1 and CDR2 (germline): SGHRS, YFSETQ. The chain's CDR3 is CASSLGRGKNQPQHF. CDR3 DNA sequence: TGCGCCAGCAGCTTGGGCAGGGGGAAGAATCAGCCCCAGCATTTT.

A remark on this clone: Additional DNA sequences in this sample encode the identical CDR3. The chain is built from TRBV27 and TRBJ1-2; weak D call: TRBD1 (5 bases). The CDR3 is 13 residues long. CDR1 is MNHEY and CDR2 is SMNVEV in the germline V gene (reference sequence). V lost 3 bases to trimming and J lost 5 bases, with 10 bases between them. The CDR3 reads CASSFSGFYGYTF. CDR3 coding DNA: TGTGCCAGCAGTTTTTCAGGGTTTTATGGCTACACCTTC.

The J gene is TRBJ2-3, the V gene TRBV11-1; 7 bases fit TRBD2. CDR1 SGHAT and CDR2 FQDESV come from the germline V gene (reference sequence). The junction had 8 bases not matched to a gene; V was cut back by 3 bases and J by 2 bases. The CDR3 is 16 amino acids. CDR3: CASSFRGDPFTDTQYF. The CDR3 DNA sequence: TGTGCCAGCAGCTTCCGGGGGGATCCTTTCACAGATACGCAGTATTTT. The entire variable domain, with the rest obtained from reference TRBV11-1 and TRBJ2-3, is as follows: EAEVAQSPRYKITEKSQAVAFWCDPISGHATLYWYRQILGQGPELLVQFQDESVVDDSQLPKDRFSAERLKGVDSTLKIQPAELGDSAMYLCASSFRGDPFTDTQYFGPGTRLTVL.

This chain connects TRBV9 to TRBJ2-3, with D uncertain. The CDR3 runs to 15 residues. Looked up from germline, CDR1 is SGDLS and CDR2 is YYNGEE. The ends were cut back, 4 bases at V and 9 bases at J, with 21 bases in the middle. CDR3 nucleotides: TGTGCCAGCAGCACCGCTCCGGATAGCTGGAACACGCAGTATTTT. It is translated as CASSTAPDSWNTQYF.

Remarks on this clone: At the DNA level, this CDR3 is encoded by other sequences in the same sample as well. The chain links TRBV7-2 to TRBJ2-1; a possible D gene is TRBD2 (6 bases). V was shortened by 2 bases and J by 7 bases, with 12 bases between the two germline ends. Germline CDR1 reads SGHTA; CDR2 reads FQGNSA. The CDR3 extends over 14 amino acids. The CDR3 DNA is TGTGCCAGCAGCTTAAACGCGGGAAGGAATGAGCAGTTCTTC. This encodes CASSLNAGRNEQFF.

This clone has just a few counts. The chain has TRBV19 and TRBJ1-6; perhaps TRBD1 as D (6 bases). The germline V gene has CDR1 LNHDA and CDR2 SQIVND (reference sequence). This CDR3 is built from 13 residues. Between the trimmed V and J ends, which lost 9 bases and 2 bases, there was a span of 8 bases. In nucleotides, the CDR3 is TGTGCCAGCAGGGACACCTATAATTCACCCCTCCACTTT. It translates to CASRDTYNSPLHF. The entire variable domain, with the rest obtained from reference TRBV19 and TRBJ1-6, is as follows: DGGITQSPKYLFRKEGQNVTLSCEQNLNHDAMYWYRQDPGQGLRLIYYSQIVNDFQKGDIAEGYSVSREKKESFPLTVTSAQKNPTAFYLCASRDTYNSPLHFGNGTRLTVT.

The rearrangement joins TRBV28 to TRBJ2-7; 10 positions agree with TRBD2. Trimming removed 8 bases from V and 2 bases from J; junction bases left unmatched: 9. Germline V gene sequence: CDR1 MDHEN, CDR2 SYDVKM. There are 15 residues in the CDR3. The DNA of the CDR3 is TGTGCCAGCGGGGTCCTAGCGGGAGAGACCTACGAGCAGTACTTC. It yields the protein CASGVLAGETYEQYF.

The V and J genes are TRBV28 and TRBJ1-1; TRBD1 matches 11 bases. The germline CDR1 and CDR2 sequences are MDHEN and SYDVKM. With V trimmed by 2 bases and J by 7 bases, 9 bases remained unmatched. The CDR3 extends over 16 amino acids. CDR3 in amino acids: CASSLPPGTGGGEAFF. CDR3 DNA sequence: TGTGCCAGCAGTTTACCTCCAGGGACAGGGGGGGGTGAAGCTTTCTTT. The variable domain in full, with the rest retrieved from reference TRBV28 and TRBJ1-1, is DVKVTQSSRYLVKRTGEKVFLECVQDMDHENMFWYRQDPGLGLRLIYFSYDVKMKEKGDIPEGYSVSREKKERFSLILESASTNQTSMYLCASSLPPGTGGGEAFFGQGTRLTVV.

V is TRBV11-2 and J is TRBJ1-3; D ambiguous. With 4 bases removed from V and 1 base from J, the gap between germline ends came to 17 bases. The germline V gene encodes CDR1 SGHAT and CDR2 FQNNGV. The CDR3 runs to 17 residues. CDR3 DNA: TGTGCCAGCAGCTATCTAACGCCGTGGAGGTCTGGAAACACCATATATTTT. This sequence encodes CASSYLTPWRSGNTIYF.

V and J are TRBV21-1 and TRBJ1-5; TRBD1 was called by the table and not checked on the DNA. TRBV21-1 is assigned pseudogene status. The CDR3 has 17 amino acids. The CDR3 is CASRDWGGQGPNQPQHF. Written as DNA, the CDR3 is TGTGCCAGCAGGGACTGGGGAGGACAGGGTCCCAATCAGCCCCAGCATTTT.

The rearrangement joins TRBV19 to TRBJ1-3; D gene uncertain. Germline V gene data show CDR1 as LNHDA and CDR2 as SQIVND (reference sequence). The CDR3 totals 16 residues. V lost 8 bases, J lost 4 bases, and 21 bases lay in between. For the CDR3, the DNA is TGTGCCAGTTCCCTCTCGTCTCTACAGATCGGAAACACCATATATTTT. It codes for CASSLSSLQIGNTIYF.

V and J are TRBV5-1 and TRBJ2-7, with D perhaps TRBD1 (5 bases). Germline CDR1 and CDR2: SGHRS and YFSETQ. The V end lost 0 bases, the J end lost 5 bases, and 6 bases lay between the germline ends. This CDR3 has 12 amino acids. The CDR3 reads CASSLEGHEQYF. CDR3 DNA sequence: TGCGCCAGCAGCTTGGAGGGGCACGAGCAGTACTTC.

The CDR3 protein is CASTEQHSYEQYF. The CDR3 nucleotides read TGTGCCAGCACGGAACAGCACTCCTACGAGCAGTACTTC. The rearrangement joins TRBV2 to TRBJ2-7; no clear D gene. Germline CDR1 SNHLY, CDR2 FYNNEI. The CDR3 is 13 amino acids. The V and J ends lost 7 bases and 0 bases respectively, with 10 bases between them.

This clone was recorded a few times. The J gene is TRBJ2-1, the V gene TRBV2; D may be TRBD2 (5 bases). Germline V gene lookup returns CDR1 SNHLY and CDR2 FYNNEI. The CDR3 is 11 amino acids. Trimming pared 5 bases from V and 12 bases from J, leaving 11 bases between. The CDR3 nucleotides read TGTGCCAGCAGTCAGAGGGTAGTGCAGTTCTTC. This gives the protein CASSQRVVQFF.

V gene TRBV5-1 combines with J gene TRBJ2-7; 9 nucleotides agree with TRBD2. Germline V gene lookup returns CDR1 SGHRS and CDR2 YFSETQ. Unmatched junction bases numbered 7, after V lost 0 bases and J lost 3 bases. The CDR3 has 16 amino acids. The CDR3 loop reads CASSLGLAERGYEQYF. CDR3 nucleotides: TGCGCCAGCAGCTTGGGACTAGCGGAGCGTGGCTACGAGCAGTACTTC.

The chain combines TRBV5-6 with TRBJ1-1, with D unresolved. The CDR3 is made up of 13 amino acids. Germline-derived CDR1 and CDR2 are SGHDT and YYEEEE. V was clipped by 5 bases and J by 0 bases, with 8 bases between them. The CDR3 loop is CASRERMNTEAFF. CDR3 DNA sequence: TGTGCCAGCAGGGAGAGAATGAACACTGAAGCTTTCTTT.